The rows below give T cell receptor beta chains drawn from one sample of a study of spatial heterogeneity in lung cancer. TCRdb called the 5' RACE reads again in MiXCR, with one record for every CDR3 protein. The sample records 95,000 to 130,000 distinct CDR3 sequences, roughly an eighth being singletons. The sequences come from PBMCs, collected at follow-up. The receptors shown here come from a male donor with early-stage non-small cell lung cancer. Each CDR3 is given with its conserved first and last residue. A D gene is named only where the DNA matches it firmly. The size entry is marked missing in some rows and otherwise reads once, few, many or a size class.

d_gene	j_gene	abundance	v_gene	CDR3nt	CDR3aa
NA	TRBJ2-3	few	TRBV7-2	TGTGCCAGCAGCTGGGTCAACAAAGATACGCAGTATTTT	CASSWVNKDTQYF
TRBD1	TRBJ2-3	NA	TRBV29-1	TGCAGCAAAAAGACAGGGGGCAGGACAGATACGCAGTATTTT	CSKKTGGRTDTQYF
NA	TRBJ2-2	many	TRBV7-6	TGTGCCAGCAGCCCATTACCCGCGGGCAGGCAATACACCGGGGAGCTGTTTTTT	CASSPLPAGRQYTGELFF
NA	TRBJ2-4	many	TRBV7-2	TGTGCCAGCAGCGTTACCAAAAACATTCAGTACTTC	CASSVTKNIQYF
NA	TRBJ1-5	many	TRBV20-1	TGCAGTGCTAGCTCGTGGGAGGGCAATCAGCCCCAGCATTTT	CSASSWEGNQPQHF
NA	TRBJ1-1	NA	TRBV28	TGTGCCAGCCATGGGAGGTTTGGTGAAGCTTTCTTT	CASHGRFGEAFF
TRBD2	TRBJ2-5	few	TRBV9	TGTGCCAGCGCTACGGGGGGGCAAGAGACCCAGTACTTC	CASATGGQETQYF
NA	TRBJ2-5	many	TRBV10-1	TGCGCCAGCAGTGGCCGCGAAGCGACCCAGTACTTC	CASSGREATQYF
NA	TRBJ2-5	few	TRBV5-5	TGTGCCAGCAGCTTTCCGGGGCCGGGTGAGACCCAGTACTTC	CASSFPGPGETQYF
NA	TRBJ2-3	many	TRBV5-8	TGTGCCAGCAGTCACAGGGACACAGATACGCAGTATTTT	CASSHRDTDTQYF
NA	TRBJ1-1	many	TRBV29-1	TGCAGCACCCGAGGGGGTTGGACCGGGGGTGAAGCTTTCTTT	CSTRGGWTGGEAFF
NA	TRBJ1-2	few	TRBV2	TGTGCCAGCAGCCAGGCTAACTATGGCTACACCTTC	CASSQANYGYTF
TRBD1	TRBJ1-5	few	TRBV24-1	TGTGCCACCAGTGATTCCGGGACAGGGGAGGCTCAGCCCCAGCATTTT	CATSDSGTGEAQPQHF
NA	TRBJ2-5	few	TRBV5-4	TGTGCCAGCAGCTTGGCTGGACTTCGGGAGACCCAGTACTTC	CASSLAGLRETQYF
TRBD1	TRBJ1-5	NA	TRBV12-3/TRBV12-4	TGTGCCAGCACCCTCGGGACAGGGTGGCAGCCCCAGCATTTT	CASTLGTGWQPQHF
TRBD2	TRBJ2-3	few	TRBV29-1	TGCAGCGCCCACGGGGGACTAGCGGGGGGCACCGACACAGATACGCAGTATTTT	CSAHGGLAGGTDTDTQYF
TRBD1	TRBJ1-2	few	TRBV5-1	TGCGCCAGCAGCTTGGAAGGGACAGACTATGGCTACACCTTC	CASSLEGTDYGYTF
NA	TRBJ1-5	many	TRBV2	TGTGCCAGCAGTGAAAGGGCCGCCAGCAATCAGCCCCAGCATTTT	CASSERAASNQPQHF
NA	TRBJ1-6	few	TRBV7-2	TGTGCCAGCAGCTCTCAGGGGCGTTCTTCACCCCTCCACTTT	CASSSQGRSSPLHF
NA	TRBJ2-7	NA	TRBV3-1	TGTGCCAGCAGCCCCTTGACAGGGAGGTCCTACGAGCAGTACTTC	CASSPLTGRSYEQYF
NA	TRBJ1-5	NA	TRBV4-1	TGCGCCAGCAGCCAAGGCCGCCGCTATCAGCCCCAGCATTTT	CASSQGRRYQPQHF
NA	TRBJ2-3	many	TRBV10-3	TGTGCCATCAGTGAGTCCACAGATACGCAGTATTTT	CAISESTDTQYF
NA	TRBJ2-3	NA	TRBV10-1	TGCGCCAGCAGTCCTTTGGGAGCGGAAGATACGCAGTATTTT	CASSPLGAEDTQYF
NA	TRBJ2-2	NA	TRBV9	TGTGCCAGCAGCGTATCGGTCTTGGCTCCTGAGCTGTTTTTT	CASSVSVLAPELFF
NA	TRBJ2-6	few	TRBV12-3/TRBV12-4	TGTGCCAGCAGTTTTCAATCGGGTGGGGCCAACGTCCTGACTTTC	CASSFQSGGANVLTF
NA	TRBJ1-2	many	TRBV7-9	TGTGCCAGCAGCTGGCTTCCCCCCAGGGCCTATGGCTACACCTTC	CASSWLPPRAYGYTF
NA	TRBJ2-5	many	TRBV3-1	TGTGCCAGCAGCTTTACAGCGATGCAAGAGACCCAGTACTTC	CASSFTAMQETQYF
NA	TRBJ2-3	few	TRBV7-9	TGTGCCAGCAGCTTGTGGCCAGGGATCACAGATACGCAGTATTTT	CASSLWPGITDTQYF
TRBD1	TRBJ2-3	few	TRBV7-3	TGTGCCAGCAGCTTAGGACAGGGTAGCACAGATACGCAGTATTTT	CASSLGQGSTDTQYF
TRBD1	TRBJ2-1	few	TRBV5-1	TGCGCCAGCAGCTCGGGACAGACGGGTGAGCAGTTCTTC	CASSSGQTGEQFF
NA	TRBJ2-7	few	TRBV19	TGTGCCAGTAGCGGACGGAGCGCCTACGAGCAGTACTTC	CASSGRSAYEQYF
NA	TRBJ2-1	few	TRBV21-1	TGTGCCAGCCGGGGTGGTATGGGACAGGGAAACAATGAGCAGTTCTTC	CASRGGMGQGNNEQFF
NA	TRBJ1-2	few	TRBV3-1	TGTGCCAGCAGCCAATTCCCAGGGGCCTATGGCTACACCTTC	CASSQFPGAYGYTF
NA	TRBJ2-1	few	TRBV20-1	TGCAGTGCTAGAGATAACAGATACAATGAGCAGTTCTTC	CSARDNRYNEQFF
TRBD2	TRBJ2-1	NA	TRBV20-1	TGCGGTTTTCGGCGGGGGGCCTCCTACAATGAGCAGTTCTTC	CGFRRGASYNEQFF
NA	TRBJ1-6	few	TRBV18	TGTGCCAGCTCACCAAAACGATCCGATAATAATTCACCCCTCCACTTT	CASSPKRSDNNSPLHF
NA	TRBJ2-2	many	TRBV21-1	TGTGCCAGCAGCACCCGGGACAGGGGAGGCGGGGAGCTGTTTTTT	CASSTRDRGGGELFF